These T cell receptor beta chains were read from a single sample in a study of blood T cell repertoires in COVID-19. Clones were sequenced by immunoSEQ multiplex PCR, and TCRdb holds only the in-frame ones, with some missing. The sample lists 300,000 to 350,000 clones; less than 90% were seen once. The sample comprised PBMCs or T cells enriched from blood (not recorded which). The receptor source for this set is a woman aged 25-40 years who had recovered from COVID-19. The CDR3 runs from the conserved cysteine through the conserved F or W. A D gene is named only where the DNA matches it firmly. Expanded clones get a size class; other rows say once, few or many, or leave the size out.

- TRBD2 TRBJ2-1 TRBV6-5 15 TGTGCCAGCAGTTCCCGAGGGCGGGGGACCGGTGAGCAGTTCTTC CASSSRGRGTGEQFF
- - TRBJ1-2 TRBV2 14 TGTGCCAGCAGTGAAACGGCCAGGGTCTATGGCTACACCTTC CASSETARVYGYTF
- TRBD1 TRBJ1-5 TRBV9 15 TGTGCCAGCAGCGAGGGACAGAATAGCAATCAGCCCCAGCATTTT CASSEGQNSNQPQHF
- - TRBJ2-3 TRBV5-1 13 TGCGCCAGCACTAGTCTCTCCACAGATACGCAGTATTTT CASTSLSTDTQYF
- - TRBJ2-3 TRBV6-1 15 TGTGCCAGCAGTGAAGATCCCACAGGGTCAGATACGCAGTATTTT CASSEDPTGSDTQYF
- TRBD1 TRBJ1-2 TRBV28 15 TGTGCCAGCAGTTCGTACAAGGGGGCGGGATATGGCTACACCTTC CASSSYKGAGYGYTF
- - TRBJ2-1 TRBV7-2 17 TGTGCCAGCAGCTTAGCGCTAATGTTAAGCTCCTACAATGAGCAGTTCTTC CASSLALMLSSYNEQFF
- TRBD1 TRBJ1-2 TRBV4-1 17 TGCGCCAGCAGCCAAGGGGGGACAGGAGGATGGAACTATGGCTACACCTTC CASSQGGTGGWNYGYTF
- TRBD1 TRBJ1-5 TRBV5-6 13 TGTGCCAGCAGCGAACAGGGGGTTCAGCCCCAGCATTTT CASSEQGVQPQHF
once TRBD1 TRBJ1-2 TRBV7-9 13 TGTGCCAGCAGCGGGACAGGGTCATATGGCTACACCTTC CASSGTGSYGYTF
- TRBD2 TRBJ2-2 TRBV7-2 18 TGTGCCAGCAGCTCTAGACTAGCGGGGGGCCTTAACACCGGGGAGCTGTTTTTT CASSSRLAGGLNTGELFF
- - TRBJ1-1 TRBV6-1 16 TGTGCCAGCAGTGAAAGAGCTTACAGGGAGAACACTGAAGCTTTCTTT CASSERAYRENTEAFF
- - TRBJ2-3 TRBV6-4 16 TGTGCCAGCAGTAAGAGAGGGTGGGGTTGGCCAGATACGCAGTATTTT CASSKRGWGWPDTQYF
- TRBD2 TRBJ2-3 TRBV15 18 TGTGCCACCAGCAGAGAGGTGGTTGGCGGGGGGGCCACAGATACGCAGTATTTT CATSREVVGGGATDTQYF
- TRBD1 TRBJ1-1 TRBV5-6 13 TGTGCCAGCAGCTTTCAGGGGGACACTGAAGCTTTCTTT CASSFQGDTEAFF
- TRBD2 TRBJ2-7 TRBV28 17 TGTGCCAGCAACCAGGGACTAGCGGGGGGCAGCTCCTACGAGCAGTACTTC CASNQGLAGGSSYEQYF
- - TRBJ1-5 TRBV7-8 14 TGTGCCAGCAGCGTAGATTGGGCGAATCAGCCCCGGCATTTT CASSVDWANQPRHF
- - TRBJ2-6 TRBV6-5 13 TGTGCCAGCAAGAGGTTTGGGGCCAACGTCCTGACTTTC CASKRFGANVLTF
- TRBD1 TRBJ2-4 TRBV7-2 15 TGTGCCAGCAGCTTAGTAGGGACAGGGGTGAACATTCAGTACTTC CASSLVGTGVNIQYF
- TRBD1 TRBJ1-6 TRBV29-1 14 TGCAGCGTTGGAACAGGGGGTGATGATTCACCCCTCCACTTT CSVGTGGDDSPLHF